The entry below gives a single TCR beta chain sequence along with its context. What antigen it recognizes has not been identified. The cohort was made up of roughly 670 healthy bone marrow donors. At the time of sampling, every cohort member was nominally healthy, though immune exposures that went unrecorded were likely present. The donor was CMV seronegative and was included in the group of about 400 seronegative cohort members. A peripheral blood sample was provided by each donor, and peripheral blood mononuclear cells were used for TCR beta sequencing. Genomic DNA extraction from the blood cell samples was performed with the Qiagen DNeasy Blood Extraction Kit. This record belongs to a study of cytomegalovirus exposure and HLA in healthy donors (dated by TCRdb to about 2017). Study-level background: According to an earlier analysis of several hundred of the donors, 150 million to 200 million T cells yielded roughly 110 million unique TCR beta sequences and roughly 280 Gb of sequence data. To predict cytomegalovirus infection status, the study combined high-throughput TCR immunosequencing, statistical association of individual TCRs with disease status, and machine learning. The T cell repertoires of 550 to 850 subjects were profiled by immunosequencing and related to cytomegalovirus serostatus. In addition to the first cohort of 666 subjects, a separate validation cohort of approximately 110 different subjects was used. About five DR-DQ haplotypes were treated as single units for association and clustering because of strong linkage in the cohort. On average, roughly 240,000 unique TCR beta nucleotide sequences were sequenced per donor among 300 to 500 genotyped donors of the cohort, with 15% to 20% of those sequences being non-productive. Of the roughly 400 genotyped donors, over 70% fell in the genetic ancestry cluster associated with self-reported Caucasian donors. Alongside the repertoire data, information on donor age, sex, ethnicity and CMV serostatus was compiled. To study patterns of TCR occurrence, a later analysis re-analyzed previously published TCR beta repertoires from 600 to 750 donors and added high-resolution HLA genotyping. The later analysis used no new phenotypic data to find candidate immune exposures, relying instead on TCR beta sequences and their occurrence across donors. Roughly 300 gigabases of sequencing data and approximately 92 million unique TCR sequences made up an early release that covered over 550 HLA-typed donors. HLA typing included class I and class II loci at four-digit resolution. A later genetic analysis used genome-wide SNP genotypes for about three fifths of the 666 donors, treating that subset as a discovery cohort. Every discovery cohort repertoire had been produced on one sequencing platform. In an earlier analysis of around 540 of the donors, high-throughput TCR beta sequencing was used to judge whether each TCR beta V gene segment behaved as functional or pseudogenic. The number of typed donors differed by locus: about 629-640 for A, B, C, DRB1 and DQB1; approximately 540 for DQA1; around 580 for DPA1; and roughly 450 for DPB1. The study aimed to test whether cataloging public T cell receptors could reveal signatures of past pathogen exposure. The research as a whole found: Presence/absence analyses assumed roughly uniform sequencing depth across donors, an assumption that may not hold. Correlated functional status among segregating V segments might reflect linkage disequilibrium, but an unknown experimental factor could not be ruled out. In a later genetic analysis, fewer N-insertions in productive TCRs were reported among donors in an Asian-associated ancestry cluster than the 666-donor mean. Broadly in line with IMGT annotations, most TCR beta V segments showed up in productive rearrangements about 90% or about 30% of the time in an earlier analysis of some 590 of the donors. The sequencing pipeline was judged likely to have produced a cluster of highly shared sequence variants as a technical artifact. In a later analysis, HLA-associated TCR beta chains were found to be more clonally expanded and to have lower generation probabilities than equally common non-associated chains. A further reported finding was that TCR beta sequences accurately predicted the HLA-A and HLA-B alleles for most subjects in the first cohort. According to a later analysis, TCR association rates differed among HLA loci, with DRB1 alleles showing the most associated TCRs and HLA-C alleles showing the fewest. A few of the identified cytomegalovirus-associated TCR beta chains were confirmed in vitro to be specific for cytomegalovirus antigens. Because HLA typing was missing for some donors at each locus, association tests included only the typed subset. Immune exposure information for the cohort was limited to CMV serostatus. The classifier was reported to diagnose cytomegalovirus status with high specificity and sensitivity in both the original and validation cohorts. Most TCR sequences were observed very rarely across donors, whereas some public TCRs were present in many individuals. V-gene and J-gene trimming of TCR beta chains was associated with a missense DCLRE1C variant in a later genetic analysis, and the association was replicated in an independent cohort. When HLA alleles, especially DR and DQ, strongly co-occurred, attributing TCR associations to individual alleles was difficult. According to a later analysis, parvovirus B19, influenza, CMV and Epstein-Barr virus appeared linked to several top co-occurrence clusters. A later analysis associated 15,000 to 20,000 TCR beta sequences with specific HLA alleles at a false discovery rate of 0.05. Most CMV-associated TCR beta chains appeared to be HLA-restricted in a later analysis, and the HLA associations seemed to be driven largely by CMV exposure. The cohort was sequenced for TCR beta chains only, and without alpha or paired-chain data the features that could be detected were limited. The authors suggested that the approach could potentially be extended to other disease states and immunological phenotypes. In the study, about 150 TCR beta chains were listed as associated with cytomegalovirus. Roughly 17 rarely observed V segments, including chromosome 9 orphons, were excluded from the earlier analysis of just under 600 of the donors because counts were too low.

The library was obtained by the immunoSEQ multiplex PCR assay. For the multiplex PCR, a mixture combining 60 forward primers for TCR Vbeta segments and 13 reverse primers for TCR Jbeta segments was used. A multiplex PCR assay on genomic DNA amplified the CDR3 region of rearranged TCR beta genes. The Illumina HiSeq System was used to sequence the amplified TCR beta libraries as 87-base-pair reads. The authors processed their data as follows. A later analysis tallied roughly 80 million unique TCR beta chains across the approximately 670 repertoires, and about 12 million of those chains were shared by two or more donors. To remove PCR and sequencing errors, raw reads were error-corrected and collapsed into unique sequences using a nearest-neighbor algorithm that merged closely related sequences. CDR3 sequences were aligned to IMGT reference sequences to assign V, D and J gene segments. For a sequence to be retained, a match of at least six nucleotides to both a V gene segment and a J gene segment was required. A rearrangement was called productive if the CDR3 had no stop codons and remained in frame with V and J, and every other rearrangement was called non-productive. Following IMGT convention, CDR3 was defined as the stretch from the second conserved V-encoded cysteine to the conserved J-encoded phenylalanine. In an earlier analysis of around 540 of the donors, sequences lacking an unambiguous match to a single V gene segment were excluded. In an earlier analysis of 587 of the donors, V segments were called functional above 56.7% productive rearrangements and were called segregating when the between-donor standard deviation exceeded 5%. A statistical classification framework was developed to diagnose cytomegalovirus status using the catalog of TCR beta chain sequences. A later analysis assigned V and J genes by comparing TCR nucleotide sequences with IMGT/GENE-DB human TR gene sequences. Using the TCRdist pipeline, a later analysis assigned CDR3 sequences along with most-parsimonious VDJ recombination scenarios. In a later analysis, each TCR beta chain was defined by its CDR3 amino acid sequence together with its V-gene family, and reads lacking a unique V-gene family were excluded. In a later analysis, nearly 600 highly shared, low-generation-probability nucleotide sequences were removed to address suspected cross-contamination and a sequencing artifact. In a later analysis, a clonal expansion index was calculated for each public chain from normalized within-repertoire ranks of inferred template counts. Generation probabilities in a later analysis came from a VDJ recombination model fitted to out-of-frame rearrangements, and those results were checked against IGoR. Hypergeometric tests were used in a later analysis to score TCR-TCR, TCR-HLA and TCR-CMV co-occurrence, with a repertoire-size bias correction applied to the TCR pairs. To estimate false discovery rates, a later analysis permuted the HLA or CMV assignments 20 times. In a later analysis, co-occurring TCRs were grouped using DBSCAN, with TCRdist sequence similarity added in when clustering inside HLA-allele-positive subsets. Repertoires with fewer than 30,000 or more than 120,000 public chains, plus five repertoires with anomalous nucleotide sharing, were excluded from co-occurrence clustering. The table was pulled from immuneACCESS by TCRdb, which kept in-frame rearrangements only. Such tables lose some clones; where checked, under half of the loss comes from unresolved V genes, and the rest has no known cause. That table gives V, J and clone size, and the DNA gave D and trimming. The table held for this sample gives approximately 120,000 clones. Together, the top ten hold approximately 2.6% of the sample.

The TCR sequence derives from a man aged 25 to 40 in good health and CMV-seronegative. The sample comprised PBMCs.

The DNA is as follows: TGCAGCGTTGCCGGGACAGGGATGTCGAAGGGGCAGTACTTC. This gives the protein CSVAGTGMSKGQYF. The rearranged segments are TRBV29-1 and TRBJ2-5, with 9 bases aligning to TRBD1. The germline V gene supplies CDR1 SQVTM and CDR2 ANQGSEA. From its cysteine to its phenylalanine, the CDR3 spans 14 amino acids. Only the CDR3 region is kept as DNA, spanning 42 bases read in frame from base 1. V loses 4 bases at its end and J loses 11 bases; junction bases beyond the gene matches: 14.